Shown below are 5 T cell receptor beta chains from a single sample sequenced in a study of T cells in Graves' hyperthyroidism and ophthalmopathy. Amplification targeted TCR beta CDR3 regions from RNA transcripts. TCR CDR3 underwent first-round RT-PCR with the HTBI primer set. From the multiplex PCR reads, TCRdb called clonotypes with MiXCR, one entry per CDR3 protein. The sample gives around 450,000 distinct CDR3 sequences, 12% to 15% of which show up once; more than 4.5% is in the top ten. The sequenced material came from blood. These TCRs come from a woman aged 18 to 35 with Graves' hyperthyroidism.

Of note for this clonotype: A read error may explain this, as a much larger clone is one base away. The chain combines TRBV7-2 with TRBJ2-1; 9 bases match TRBD2. Near its end, the DNA agrees better with TRBJ2-7, so the J call may be wrong. Looked up from germline, CDR1 is SGHTA and CDR2 is FQGNSA. The CDR3 loop spans 16 amino acids. This chain's CDR3 is CASSPEAGGSYNEQYF. The DNA of the CDR3 is TGTGCCAGCAGCCCGGAAGCGGGAGGCTCCTACAATGAGCAGTACTTC.

This clonotype was seen a few times. This chain uses TRBV5-1 with TRBJ2-7; D is ambiguous. The germline V gene has CDR1 SGHRS and CDR2 YFSETQ. The CDR3 loop spans 15 amino acids. Trimming left V 2 bases short and J 0 bases short, with 12 bases between. This CDR3 is CASSLESPSSYEQYF. CDR3 coding DNA: TGCGCCAGCAGCTTAGAGTCCCCTAGCTCCTACGAGCAGTACTTC.

This clonotype was found many times. The gene calls are TRBV30 and TRBJ1-1; no reliable D call. In germline, CDR1 is GTSNPN, CDR2 SVGIG (reference sequence). The CDR3 contains 13 residues. Trimming removed 3 bases at V and 0 bases at J, with 8 bases between. For the CDR3, the DNA is TGTGCCTGGAGGGGGATACTGAACACTGAAGCTTTCTTT. This gives the protein CAWRGILNTEAFF.

There are a few counts of this clonotype. The V and J genes are TRBV10-3 and TRBJ1-1; 8 bases fit TRBD1. This CDR3 is built from 14 residues. Germline CDR1 ENHRY, CDR2 SYGVKD. V lost 7 bases to trimming and J lost 5 bases; unmatched junction nucleotides: 9. The CDR3 DNA is TGTGCCATCAACGACAGGGGTCAGGGGACTGAAGCTTTCTTT. Its translation: CAINDRGQGTEAFF.

The rearrangement joins TRBV15 to TRBJ2-3; D is perhaps TRBD2 (6 bases). Between the trimmed V and J ends, which lost 8 bases and 6 bases, there was a span of 15 bases. The CDR3 covers 13 residues. Germline V gives CDR1 LNHNV, CDR2 YYDKDF (reference sequence). This chain's CDR3 is CATGLSVLDTQYF. CDR3 nucleotides: TGTGCCACCGGACTATCGGTTCTGGATACGCAGTATTTT.